This TCR beta chain was sequenced for a study of cytomegalovirus exposure and HLA in healthy donors. Findings and limits, study-wide: Cytomegalovirus-associated status was assigned to about 160 TCR beta chains.

Turning to this clone: The antigen is undetermined.

PCR employed 60 Vbeta and 13 Jbeta primers. The method was immunoSEQ multiplex PCR; TCRdb's version includes in-frame clones alone and lacks a portion of them. The sample has about 130,000 clones; approximately 74% are singletons. The CDR3 extends over 12 amino acids. Germline CDR1 reads MNHEY; CDR2 reads SVGAGI. The origin of this receptor is a man between 18 and 29 years old in good health and CMV-seropositive. The sequenced sample consisted of PBMCs. The chain recombines TRBV6-5 with TRBJ2-5, with D perhaps matching TRBD2 (5 bases). The J call could be wrong; TRBJ2-7 is a better fit for the DNA end. CDR3 in DNA: TGTGCCAGCAGACGGACTTCGGGCGAGCAGTACTTC. This gives the protein CASRRTSGEQYF.